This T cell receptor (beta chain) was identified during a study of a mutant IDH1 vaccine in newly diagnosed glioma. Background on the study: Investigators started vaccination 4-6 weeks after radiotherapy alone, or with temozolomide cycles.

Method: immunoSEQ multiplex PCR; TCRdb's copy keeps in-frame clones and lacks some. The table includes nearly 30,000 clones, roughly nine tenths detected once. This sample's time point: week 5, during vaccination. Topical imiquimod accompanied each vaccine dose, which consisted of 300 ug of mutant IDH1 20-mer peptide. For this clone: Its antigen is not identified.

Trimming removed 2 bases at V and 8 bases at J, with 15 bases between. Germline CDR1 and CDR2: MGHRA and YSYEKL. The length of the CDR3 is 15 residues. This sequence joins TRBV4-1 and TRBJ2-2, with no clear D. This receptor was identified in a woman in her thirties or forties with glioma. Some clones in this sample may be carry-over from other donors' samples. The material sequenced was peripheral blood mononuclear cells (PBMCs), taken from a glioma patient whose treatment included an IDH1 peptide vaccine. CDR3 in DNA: TGCGCCAGCAGCCAAAACGATTCACCCGCTGGGGAGCTGTTTTTT. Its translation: CASSQNDSPAGELFF.